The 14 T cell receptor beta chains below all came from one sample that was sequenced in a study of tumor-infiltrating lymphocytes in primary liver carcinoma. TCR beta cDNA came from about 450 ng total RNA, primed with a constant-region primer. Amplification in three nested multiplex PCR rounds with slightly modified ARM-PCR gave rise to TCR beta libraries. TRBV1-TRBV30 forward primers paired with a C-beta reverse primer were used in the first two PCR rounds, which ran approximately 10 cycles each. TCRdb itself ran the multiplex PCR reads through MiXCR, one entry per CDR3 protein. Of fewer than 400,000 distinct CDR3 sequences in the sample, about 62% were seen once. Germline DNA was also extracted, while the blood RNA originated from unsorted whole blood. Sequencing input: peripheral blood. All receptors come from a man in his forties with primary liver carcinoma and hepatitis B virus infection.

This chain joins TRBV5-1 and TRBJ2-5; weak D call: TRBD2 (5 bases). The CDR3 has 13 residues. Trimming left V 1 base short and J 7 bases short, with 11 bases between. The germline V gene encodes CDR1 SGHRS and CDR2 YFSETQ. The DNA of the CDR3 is TGCGCCAGCAGCTTGTTTGCGGGCGTGACCCAGTACTTC. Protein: CASSLFAGVTQYF.

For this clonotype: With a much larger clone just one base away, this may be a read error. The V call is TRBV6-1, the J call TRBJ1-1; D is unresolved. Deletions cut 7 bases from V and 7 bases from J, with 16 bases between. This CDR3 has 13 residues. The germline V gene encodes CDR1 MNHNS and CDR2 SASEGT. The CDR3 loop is CASTLKGRVEAFF. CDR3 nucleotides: TGTGCCAGCACCCTTAAGGGAAGGGTTGAAGCTTTCTTT.

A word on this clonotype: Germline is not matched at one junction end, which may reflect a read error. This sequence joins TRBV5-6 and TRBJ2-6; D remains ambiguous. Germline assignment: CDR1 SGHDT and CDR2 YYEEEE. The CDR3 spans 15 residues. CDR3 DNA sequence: TGTACCAGCAGCTTTTCTCCTGCTGGGGCCAACGTCCTGACTTTC. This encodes CTSSFSPAGANVLTF.

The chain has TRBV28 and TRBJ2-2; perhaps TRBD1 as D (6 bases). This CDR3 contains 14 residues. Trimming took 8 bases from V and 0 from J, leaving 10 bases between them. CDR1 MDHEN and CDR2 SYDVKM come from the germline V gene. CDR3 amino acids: CASWDNANTGELFF. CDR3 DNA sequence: TGTGCCAGCTGGGACAACGCGAACACCGGGGAGCTGTTTTTT.

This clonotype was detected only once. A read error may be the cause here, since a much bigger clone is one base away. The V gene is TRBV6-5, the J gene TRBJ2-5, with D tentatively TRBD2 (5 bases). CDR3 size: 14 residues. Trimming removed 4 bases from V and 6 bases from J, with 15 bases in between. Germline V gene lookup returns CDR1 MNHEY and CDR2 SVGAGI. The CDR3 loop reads CASSSQGSLKTQYF. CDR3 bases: TGTGCCAGCAGTTCACAAGGGAGTCTAAAGACCCAGTACTTC.

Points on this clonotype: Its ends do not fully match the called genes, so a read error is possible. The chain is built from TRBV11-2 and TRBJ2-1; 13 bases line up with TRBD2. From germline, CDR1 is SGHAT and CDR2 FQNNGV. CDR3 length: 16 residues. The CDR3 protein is CVSSFGTSGTGNEQFF. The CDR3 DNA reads TGTGTCAGCAGCTTTGGGACTAGCGGGACGGGGAATGAGCAGTTCTTC.

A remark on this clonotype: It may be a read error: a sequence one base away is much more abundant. The DNA of the CDR3 is TGCAGCGTGCCGGGACAGGGGGTCGGCACTAAAGCTTTCTTT. Protein: CSVPGQGVGTKAFF. This rearrangement joins TRBV29-1 to TRBJ1-1, with TRBD1 identical over 11 bases. CDR1 is SQVTM and CDR2 is ANQGSEA in the germline V gene. This CDR3 contains 14 residues.

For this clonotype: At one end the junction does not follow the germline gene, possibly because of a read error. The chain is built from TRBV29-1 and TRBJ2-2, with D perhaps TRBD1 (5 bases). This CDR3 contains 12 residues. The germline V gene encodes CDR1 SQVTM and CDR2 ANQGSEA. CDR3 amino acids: CSARANSGELFF. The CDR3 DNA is TGCAGCGCCAGGGCAAACAGCGGGGAGCTGTTTTTT.

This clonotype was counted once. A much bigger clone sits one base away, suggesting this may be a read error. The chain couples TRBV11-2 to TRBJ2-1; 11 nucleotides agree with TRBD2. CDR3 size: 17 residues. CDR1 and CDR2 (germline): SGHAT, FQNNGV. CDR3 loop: CDSSPSPTSGSNNEQFF. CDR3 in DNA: TGTGACAGCAGCCCGTCTCCCACTAGCGGGAGTAACAATGAGCAGTTCTTC.

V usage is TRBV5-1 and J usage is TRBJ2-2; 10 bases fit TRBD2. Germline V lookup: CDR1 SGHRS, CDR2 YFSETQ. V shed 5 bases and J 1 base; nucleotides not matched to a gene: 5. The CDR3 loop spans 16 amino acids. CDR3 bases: TGCGCCAGCAGTTCAGCGGGAGGGCGGAACACCGGGGAGCTGTTTTTT. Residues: CASSSAGGRNTGELFF.

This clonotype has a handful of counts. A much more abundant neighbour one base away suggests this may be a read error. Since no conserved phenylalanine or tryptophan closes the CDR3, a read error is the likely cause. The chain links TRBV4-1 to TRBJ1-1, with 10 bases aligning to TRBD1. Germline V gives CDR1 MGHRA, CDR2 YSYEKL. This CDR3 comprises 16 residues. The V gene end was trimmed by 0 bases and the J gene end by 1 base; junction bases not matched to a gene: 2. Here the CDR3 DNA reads TGCGCCAGCAGCCAAGATAGGGACAGGGGGAACACTGAAGCTTTCCTT. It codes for CASSQDRDRGNTEAFL.

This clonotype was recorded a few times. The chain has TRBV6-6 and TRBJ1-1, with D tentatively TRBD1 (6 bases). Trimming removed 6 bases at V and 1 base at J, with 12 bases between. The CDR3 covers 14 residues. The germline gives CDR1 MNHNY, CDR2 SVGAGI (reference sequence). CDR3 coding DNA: TGTGCCAGCAGCTCCAACAGGGAGAACACTGAAGCTTTCTTT. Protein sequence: CASSSNRENTEAFF.

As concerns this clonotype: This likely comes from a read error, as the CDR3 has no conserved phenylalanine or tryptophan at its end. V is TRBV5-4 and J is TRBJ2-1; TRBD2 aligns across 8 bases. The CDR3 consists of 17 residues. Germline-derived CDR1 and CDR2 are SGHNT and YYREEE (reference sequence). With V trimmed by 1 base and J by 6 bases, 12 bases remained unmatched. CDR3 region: CASSLYVHGRGPNEQFL. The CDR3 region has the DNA TGTGCCAGCAGCTTGTATGTTCACGGGAGGGGCCCCAATGAGCAGTTCCTC.

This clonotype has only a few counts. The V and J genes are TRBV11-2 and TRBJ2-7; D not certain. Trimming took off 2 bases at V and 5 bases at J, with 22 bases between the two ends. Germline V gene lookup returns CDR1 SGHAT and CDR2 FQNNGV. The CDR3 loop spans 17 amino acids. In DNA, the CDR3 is TGTGCCAGCAGCTTAAGTTTGAGGCTCACCCTCGTGGACGAGCAGTACTTC. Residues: CASSLSLRLTLVDEQYF.